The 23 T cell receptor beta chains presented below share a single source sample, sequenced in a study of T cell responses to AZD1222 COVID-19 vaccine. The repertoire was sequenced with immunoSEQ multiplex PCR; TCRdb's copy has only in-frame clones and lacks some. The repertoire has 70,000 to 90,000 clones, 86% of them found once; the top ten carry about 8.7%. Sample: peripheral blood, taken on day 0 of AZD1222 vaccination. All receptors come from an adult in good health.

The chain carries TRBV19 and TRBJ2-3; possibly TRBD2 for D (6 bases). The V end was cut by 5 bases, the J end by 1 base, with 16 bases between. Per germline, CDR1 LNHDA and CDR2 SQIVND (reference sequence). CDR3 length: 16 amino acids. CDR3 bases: TGTGCCAGTAGTGGCGGTGTGACTAGGCGCACAGATACGCAGTATTTT. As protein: CASSGGVTRRTDTQYF.

CDR3 DNA: TGCAGTGCTATATTGAACTACGAGCAGTACTTC. Protein: CSAILNYEQYF. The chain carries TRBV20-1 and TRBJ2-7; no clear D gene. Per the germline V gene, CDR1 is DFQATT and CDR2 is SNEGSKA (reference sequence). The CDR3 contains 11 residues. V lost 4 bases and J 3 bases, leaving 7 bases between the germline ends.

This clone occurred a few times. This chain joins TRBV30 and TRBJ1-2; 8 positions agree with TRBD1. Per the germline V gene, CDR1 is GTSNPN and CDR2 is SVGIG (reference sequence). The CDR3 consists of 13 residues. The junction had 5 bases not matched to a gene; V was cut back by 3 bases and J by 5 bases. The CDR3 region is CAWSRDRPYGYTF. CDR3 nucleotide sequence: TGTGCCTGGAGCCGGGACAGGCCATATGGCTACACCTTC.

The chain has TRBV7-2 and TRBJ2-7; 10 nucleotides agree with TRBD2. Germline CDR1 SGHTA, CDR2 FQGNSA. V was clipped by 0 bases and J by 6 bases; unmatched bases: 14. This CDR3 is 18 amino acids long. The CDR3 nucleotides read TGTGCCAGCAGCTTAGCGGTAGCGGGAGGAGTGTTTTCCGCCGAGCAGTACTTC. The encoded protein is CASSLAVAGGVFSAEQYF.

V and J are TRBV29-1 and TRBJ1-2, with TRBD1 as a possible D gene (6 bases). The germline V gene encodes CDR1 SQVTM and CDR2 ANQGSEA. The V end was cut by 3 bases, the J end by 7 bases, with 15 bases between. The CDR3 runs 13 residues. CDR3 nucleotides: TGCAGCGTTGAGGAAGGGGGAGTTTTTGGCTACACCTTC. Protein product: CSVEEGGVFGYTF.

CDR3 nucleotides: TGTGCCAGCAGCGTGACAACAGGGGCCTCCTCCTACGAGCAGTACTTC. Protein product: CASSVTTGASSYEQYF. The J gene is TRBJ2-7, the V gene TRBV9; the match to TRBD1 covers 7 bases. Unmatched junction bases numbered 8, after V lost 2 bases and J lost 0 bases. Germline assignment: CDR1 SGDLS and CDR2 YYNGEE. The CDR3 runs to 16 residues.

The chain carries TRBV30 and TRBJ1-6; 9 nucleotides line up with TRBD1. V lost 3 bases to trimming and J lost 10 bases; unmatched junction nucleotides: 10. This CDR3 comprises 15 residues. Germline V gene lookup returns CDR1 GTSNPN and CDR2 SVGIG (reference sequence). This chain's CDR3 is CAWSEGQGISSPLHF. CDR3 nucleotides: TGTGCCTGGAGCGAGGGACAGGGTATTTCCTCACCCCTCCACTTT.

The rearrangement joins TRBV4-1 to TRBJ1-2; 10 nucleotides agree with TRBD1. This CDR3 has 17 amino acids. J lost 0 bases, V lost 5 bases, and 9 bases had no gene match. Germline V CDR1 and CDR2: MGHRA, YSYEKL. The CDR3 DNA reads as TGCGCCAGCAGCGCGTCGACAGGGGGCCACACTAACTATGGCTACACCTTC. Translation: CASSASTGGHTNYGYTF.

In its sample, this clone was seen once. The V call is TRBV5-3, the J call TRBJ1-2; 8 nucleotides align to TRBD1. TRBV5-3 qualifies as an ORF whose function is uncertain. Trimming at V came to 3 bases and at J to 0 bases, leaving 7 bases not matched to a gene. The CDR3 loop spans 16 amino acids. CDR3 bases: TGTGCCAGAAGCTGCCATGGACAGGGAGCTAACTATGGCTACACCTTC. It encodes CARSCHGQGANYGYTF.

The CDR3 here is CASGGRGSGRRVPNTGELFF. The CDR3 nucleotides are TGTGCCAGCGGGGGCCGGGGTAGCGGGAGAAGGGTCCCGAACACCGGGGAGCTGTTTTTT. V is TRBV5-5 and J is TRBJ2-2, with TRBD2 identical over 9 bases. The CDR3 spans 20 residues. The V segment lost 7 bases and the J segment 0 bases; nucleotides outside the gene matches: 19. CDR1 and CDR2 (germline): SGHKS, YYEKEE (reference sequence).

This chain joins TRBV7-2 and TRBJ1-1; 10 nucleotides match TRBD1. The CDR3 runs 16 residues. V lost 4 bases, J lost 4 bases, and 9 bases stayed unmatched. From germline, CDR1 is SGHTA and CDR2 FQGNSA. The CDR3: CASSYLRTGGPTEAFF. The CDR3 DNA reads TGTGCCAGCAGCTACCTTAGGACAGGGGGACCCACTGAAGCTTTCTTT.

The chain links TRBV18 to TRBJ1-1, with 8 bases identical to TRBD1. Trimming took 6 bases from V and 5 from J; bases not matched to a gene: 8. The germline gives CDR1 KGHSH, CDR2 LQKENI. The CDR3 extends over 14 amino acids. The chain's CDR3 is CASSGEQGGTEAFF. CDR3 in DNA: TGTGCCAGCTCGGGAGAACAGGGGGGGACTGAAGCTTTCTTT.

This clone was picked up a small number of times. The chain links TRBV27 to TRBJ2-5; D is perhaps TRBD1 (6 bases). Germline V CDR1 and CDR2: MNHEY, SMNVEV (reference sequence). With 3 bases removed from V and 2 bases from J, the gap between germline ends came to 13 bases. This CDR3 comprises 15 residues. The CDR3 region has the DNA TGTGCCAGCAGTTTGGGAACAGGGCGGCAAGAGACCCAGTACTTC. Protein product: CASSLGTGRQETQYF.

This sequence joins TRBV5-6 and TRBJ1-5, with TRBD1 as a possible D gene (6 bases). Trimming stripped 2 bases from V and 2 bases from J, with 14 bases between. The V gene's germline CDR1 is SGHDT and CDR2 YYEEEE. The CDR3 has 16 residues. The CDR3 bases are TGTGCCAGCAGCTTTGCGGGGGCGCAAGGCAATCAGCCCCAGCATTTT. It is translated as CASSFAGAQGNQPQHF.

CDR3 sequence reads: CASSHLGDTQYF. The CDR3 DNA follows: TGTGCCAGCAGTCACCTCGGAGATACGCAGTATTTT. This chain joins TRBV6-5 and TRBJ2-3; D uncertain. V was clipped by 5 bases and J by 5 bases, with 8 bases between them. The length of the CDR3 is 12 residues. Germline lookup yields CDR1 MNHEY and CDR2 SVGAGI.

The CDR3 loop is CASSFYVQGGRNSPLHF. CDR3 nucleotide sequence: TGTGCCAGCAGCTTCTACGTACAGGGAGGCAGGAATTCACCCCTCCACTTT. This rearrangement joins TRBV7-6 to TRBJ1-6; D is perhaps TRBD1 (6 bases). The CDR3 totals 17 residues. V lost 3 bases to trimming and J lost 7 bases, with 19 bases between them. CDR1 is SGHVS, CDR2 FNYEAQ, per germline.

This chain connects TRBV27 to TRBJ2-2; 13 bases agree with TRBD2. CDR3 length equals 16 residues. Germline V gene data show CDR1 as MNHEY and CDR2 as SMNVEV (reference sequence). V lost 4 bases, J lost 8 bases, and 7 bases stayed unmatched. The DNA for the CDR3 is TGTGCCAGCAGTTCCACTAGCGGGAGGGCTGGTGGGGAGCTGTTTTTT. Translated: CASSSTSGRAGGELFF.

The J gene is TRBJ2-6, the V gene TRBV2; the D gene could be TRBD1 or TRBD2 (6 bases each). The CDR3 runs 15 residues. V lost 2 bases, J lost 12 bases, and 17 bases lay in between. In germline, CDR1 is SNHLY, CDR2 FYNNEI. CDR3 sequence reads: CASSEQEGGLSVLTF. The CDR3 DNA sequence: TGTGCCAGCAGTGAACAGGAGGGGGGATTGTCCGTCCTGACTTTC.

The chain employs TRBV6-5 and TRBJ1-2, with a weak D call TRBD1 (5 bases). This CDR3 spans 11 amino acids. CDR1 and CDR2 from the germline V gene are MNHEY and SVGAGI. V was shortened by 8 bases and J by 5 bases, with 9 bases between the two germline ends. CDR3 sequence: CASGTTYGYTF. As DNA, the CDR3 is TGTGCCAGCGGGACTACTTATGGCTACACCTTC.

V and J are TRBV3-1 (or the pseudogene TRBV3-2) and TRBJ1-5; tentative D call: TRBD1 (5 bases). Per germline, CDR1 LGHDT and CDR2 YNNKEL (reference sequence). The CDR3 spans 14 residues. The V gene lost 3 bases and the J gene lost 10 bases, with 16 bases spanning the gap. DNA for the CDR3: TGTGCCAGCAGCCAGCGGCAGAGGGACGGACCCCAGCATTTT. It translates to CASSQRQRDGPQHF.

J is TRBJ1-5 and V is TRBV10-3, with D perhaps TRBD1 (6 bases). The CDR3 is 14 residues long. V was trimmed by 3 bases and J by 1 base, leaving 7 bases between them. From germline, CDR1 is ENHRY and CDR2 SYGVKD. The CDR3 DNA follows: TGTGCCATCAGTGATGGACAGAGCAATCAGCCCCAGCATTTT. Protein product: CAISDGQSNQPQHF.

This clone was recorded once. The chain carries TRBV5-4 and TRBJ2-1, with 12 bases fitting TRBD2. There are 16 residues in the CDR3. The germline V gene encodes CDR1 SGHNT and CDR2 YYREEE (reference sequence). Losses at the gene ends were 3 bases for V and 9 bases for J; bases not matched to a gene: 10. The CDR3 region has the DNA TGTGCCAGCAGCTCGACTAGCGGGGGCCCCTTAGGTGAGCAGTTCTTC. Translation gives CASSSTSGGPLGEQFF.

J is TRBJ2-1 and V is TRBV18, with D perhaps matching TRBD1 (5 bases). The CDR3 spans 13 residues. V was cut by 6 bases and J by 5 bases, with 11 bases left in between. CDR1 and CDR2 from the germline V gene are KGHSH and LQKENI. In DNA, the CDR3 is TGTGCCAGCTCGCTCATCAGGGACAATGAGCAGTTCTTC. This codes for CASSLIRDNEQFF. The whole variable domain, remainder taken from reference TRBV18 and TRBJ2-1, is NAGVMQNPRHLVRRRGQEARLRCSPMKGHSHVYWYRQLPEEGLKFMVYLQKENIIDESGMPKERFSAEFPKEGPSILRIQQVVRGDSAAYFCASSLIRDNEQFFGPGTRLTVL.